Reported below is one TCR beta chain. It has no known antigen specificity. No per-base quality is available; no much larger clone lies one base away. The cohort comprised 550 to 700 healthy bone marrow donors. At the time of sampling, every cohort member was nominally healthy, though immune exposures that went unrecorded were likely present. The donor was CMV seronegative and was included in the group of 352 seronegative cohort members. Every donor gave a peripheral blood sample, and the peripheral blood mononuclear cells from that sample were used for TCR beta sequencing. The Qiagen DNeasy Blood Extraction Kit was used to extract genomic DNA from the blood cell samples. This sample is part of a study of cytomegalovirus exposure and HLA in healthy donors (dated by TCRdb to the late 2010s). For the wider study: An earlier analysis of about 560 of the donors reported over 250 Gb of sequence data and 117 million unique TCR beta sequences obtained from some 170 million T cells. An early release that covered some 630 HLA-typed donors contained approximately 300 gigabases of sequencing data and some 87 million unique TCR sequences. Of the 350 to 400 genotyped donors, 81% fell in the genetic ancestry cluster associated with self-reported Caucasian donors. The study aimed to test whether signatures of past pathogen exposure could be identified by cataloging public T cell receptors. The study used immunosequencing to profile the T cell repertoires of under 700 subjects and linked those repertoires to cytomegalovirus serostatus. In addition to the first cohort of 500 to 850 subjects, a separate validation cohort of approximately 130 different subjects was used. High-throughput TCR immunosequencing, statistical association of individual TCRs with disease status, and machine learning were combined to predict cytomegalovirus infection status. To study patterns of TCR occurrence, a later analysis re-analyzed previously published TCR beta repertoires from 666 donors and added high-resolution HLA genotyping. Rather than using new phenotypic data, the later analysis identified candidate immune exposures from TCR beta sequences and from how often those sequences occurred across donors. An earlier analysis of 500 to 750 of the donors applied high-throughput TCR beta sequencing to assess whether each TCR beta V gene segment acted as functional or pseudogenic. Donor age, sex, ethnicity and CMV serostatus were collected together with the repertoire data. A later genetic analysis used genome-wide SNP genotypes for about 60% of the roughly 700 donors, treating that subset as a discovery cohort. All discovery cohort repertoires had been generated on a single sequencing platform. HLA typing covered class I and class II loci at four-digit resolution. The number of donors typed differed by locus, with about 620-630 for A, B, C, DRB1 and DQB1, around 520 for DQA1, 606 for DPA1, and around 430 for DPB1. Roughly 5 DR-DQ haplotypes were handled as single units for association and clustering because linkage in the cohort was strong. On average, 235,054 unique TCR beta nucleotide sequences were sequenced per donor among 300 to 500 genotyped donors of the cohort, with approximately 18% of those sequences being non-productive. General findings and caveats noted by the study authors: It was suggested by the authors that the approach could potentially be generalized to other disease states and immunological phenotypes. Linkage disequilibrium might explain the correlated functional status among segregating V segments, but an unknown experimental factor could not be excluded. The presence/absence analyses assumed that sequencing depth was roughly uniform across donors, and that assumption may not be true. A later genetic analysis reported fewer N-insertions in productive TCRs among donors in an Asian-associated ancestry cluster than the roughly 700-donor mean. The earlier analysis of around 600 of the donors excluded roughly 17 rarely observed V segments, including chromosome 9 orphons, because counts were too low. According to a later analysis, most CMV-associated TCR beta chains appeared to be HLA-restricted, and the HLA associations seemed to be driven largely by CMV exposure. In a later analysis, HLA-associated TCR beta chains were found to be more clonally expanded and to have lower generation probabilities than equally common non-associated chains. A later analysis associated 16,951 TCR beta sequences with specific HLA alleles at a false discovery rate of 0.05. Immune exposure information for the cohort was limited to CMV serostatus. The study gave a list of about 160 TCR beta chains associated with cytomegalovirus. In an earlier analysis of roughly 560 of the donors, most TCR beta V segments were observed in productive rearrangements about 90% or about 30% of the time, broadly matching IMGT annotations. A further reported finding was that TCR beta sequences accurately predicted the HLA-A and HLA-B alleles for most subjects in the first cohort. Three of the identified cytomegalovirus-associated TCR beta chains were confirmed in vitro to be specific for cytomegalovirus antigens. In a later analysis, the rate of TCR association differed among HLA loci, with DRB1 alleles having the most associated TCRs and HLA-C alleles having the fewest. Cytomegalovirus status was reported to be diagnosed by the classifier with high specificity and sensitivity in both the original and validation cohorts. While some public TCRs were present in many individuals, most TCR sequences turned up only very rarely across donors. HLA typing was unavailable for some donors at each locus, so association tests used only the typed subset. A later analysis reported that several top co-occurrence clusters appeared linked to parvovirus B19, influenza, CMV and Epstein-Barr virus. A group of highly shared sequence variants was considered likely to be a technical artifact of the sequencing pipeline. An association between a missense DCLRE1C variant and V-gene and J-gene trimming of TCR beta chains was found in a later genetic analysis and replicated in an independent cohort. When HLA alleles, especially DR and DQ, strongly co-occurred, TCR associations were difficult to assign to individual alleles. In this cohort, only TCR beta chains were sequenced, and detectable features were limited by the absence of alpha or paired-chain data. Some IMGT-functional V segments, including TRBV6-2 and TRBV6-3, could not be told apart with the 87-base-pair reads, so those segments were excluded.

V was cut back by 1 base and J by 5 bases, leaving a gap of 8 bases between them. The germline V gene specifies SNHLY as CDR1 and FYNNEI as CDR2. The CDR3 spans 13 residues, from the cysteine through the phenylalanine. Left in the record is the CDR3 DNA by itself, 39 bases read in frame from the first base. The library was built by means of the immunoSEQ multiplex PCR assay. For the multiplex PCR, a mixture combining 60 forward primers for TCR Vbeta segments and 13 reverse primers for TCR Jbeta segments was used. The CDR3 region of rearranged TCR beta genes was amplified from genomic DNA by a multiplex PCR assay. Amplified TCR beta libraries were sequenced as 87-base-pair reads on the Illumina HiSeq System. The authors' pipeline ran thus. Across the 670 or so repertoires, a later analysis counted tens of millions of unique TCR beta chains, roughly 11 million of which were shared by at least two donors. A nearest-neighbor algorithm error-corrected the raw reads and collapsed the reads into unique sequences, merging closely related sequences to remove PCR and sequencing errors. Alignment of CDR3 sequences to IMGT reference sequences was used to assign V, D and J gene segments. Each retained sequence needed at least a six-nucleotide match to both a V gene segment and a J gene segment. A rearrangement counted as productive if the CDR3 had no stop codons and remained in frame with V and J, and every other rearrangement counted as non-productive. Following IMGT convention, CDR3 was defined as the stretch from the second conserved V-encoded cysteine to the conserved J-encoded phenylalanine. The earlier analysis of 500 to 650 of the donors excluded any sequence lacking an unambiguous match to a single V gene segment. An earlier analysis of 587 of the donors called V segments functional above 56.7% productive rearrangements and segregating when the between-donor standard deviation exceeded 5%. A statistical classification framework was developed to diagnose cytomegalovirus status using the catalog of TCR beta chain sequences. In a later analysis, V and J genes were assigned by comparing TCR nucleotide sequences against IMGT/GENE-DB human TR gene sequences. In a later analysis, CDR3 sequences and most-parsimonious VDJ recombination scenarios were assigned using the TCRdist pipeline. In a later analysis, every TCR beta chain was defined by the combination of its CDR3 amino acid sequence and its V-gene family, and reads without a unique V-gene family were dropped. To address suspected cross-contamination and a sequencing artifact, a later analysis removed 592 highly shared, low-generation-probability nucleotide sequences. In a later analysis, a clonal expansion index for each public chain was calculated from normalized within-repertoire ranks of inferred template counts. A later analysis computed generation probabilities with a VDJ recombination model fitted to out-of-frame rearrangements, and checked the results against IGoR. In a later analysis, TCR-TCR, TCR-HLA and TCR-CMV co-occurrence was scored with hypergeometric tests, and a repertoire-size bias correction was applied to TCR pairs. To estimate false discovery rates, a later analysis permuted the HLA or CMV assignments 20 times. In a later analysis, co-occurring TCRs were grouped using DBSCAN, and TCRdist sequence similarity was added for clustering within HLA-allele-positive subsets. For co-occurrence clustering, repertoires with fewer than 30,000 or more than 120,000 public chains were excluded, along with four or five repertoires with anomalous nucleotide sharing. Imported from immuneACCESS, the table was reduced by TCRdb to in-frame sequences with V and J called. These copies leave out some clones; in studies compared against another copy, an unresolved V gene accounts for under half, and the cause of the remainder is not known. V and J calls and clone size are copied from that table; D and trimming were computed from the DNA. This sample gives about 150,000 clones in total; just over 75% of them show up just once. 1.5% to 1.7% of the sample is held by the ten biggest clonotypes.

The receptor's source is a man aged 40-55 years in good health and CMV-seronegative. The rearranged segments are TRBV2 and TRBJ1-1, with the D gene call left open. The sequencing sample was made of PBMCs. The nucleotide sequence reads TGTGCCAGCAGTGAAGAGCGTGATACTGAAGCTTTCTTT. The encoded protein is CASSEERDTEAFF.